Sequencing of this T cell receptor beta chain was carried out in a study of cytotoxic CD8 clonotypes in ibrutinib-treated CLL. Libraries were prepared by immunoSEQ multiplex PCR; TCRdb keeps only in-frame clonotypes and omits some of them. This table has around 52,000 clones, roughly three fifths appearing once. Worth noting for this clone: Its target is unknown.

Points from the study as a whole: Few clonotypes were public, and these shrank or held steady under treatment. Baseline levels were approached again at progression, after clonality had risen at ibrutinib response. Baseline clonality was higher than in age-matched healthy donors and moved in step with circulating CD8+ T-cell counts.

The J segment lost 0 bases and the V segment lost 4 bases, leaving 2 bases of the junction unmatched. Germline CDR1 reads SGHVS; CDR2 reads FQNEAQ. The CDR3 runs 15 residues. This TCR was recovered from a human donor with chronic lymphocytic leukemia. V gene TRBV7-8 combines with J gene TRBJ2-5; the match to TRBD2 covers 10 bases. Material: PBMCs, obtained after 24 months of ibrutinib treatment. The CDR3 region is CASSSTSGYQETQYF. Here the CDR3 DNA reads TGTGCCAGCAGCTCGACTAGCGGGTACCAAGAGACCCAGTACTTC. The whole variable domain, remainder taken from reference TRBV7-8 and TRBJ2-5, is GAGVSQSPRYKVAKRGQDVALRCDPISGHVSLFWYQQALGQGPEFLTYFQNEAQLDKSGLPSDRFFAERPEGSVSTLKIQRTQQEDSAVYLCASSSTSGYQETQYFGPGTRLLVL.